The rows below give T cell receptor beta chains drawn from one sample of a study of CD8 T cells in ankylosing spondylitis. TCRdb independently ran MiXCR on the 5' RACE reads; one entry per CDR3 protein. The sample lists 200,000 to 250,000 distinct CDR3 sequences; about 10% were seen once. Sequencing input: blood, either unsorted or a sorted T cell fraction (not recorded which). These receptors originate from a male donor with ankylosing spondylitis or in good health (not recorded which). The CDR3 runs from the conserved cysteine through the conserved F or W. D genes are given only for firm matches. Size tells how often a clone was seen (once, few, many) or the class of an expanded clone, and some rows leave it out.

abundance	v_gene	d_gene	j_gene	CDR3aa	CDR3nt
many	TRBV20-1	.	TRBJ2-5	CSASQGTETQYF	TGCAGTGCTAGCCAGGGGACGGAGACCCAGTACTTC
.	TRBV6-6	.	TRBJ1-2	CASRSQGNGGYTF	TGTGCCAGCAGATCCCAGGGCAACGGAGGCTACACCTTC
.	TRBV20-1	TRBD1	TRBJ2-5	CSARFGETGSETQYF	TGCAGTGCTAGGTTCGGGGAGACAGGGAGTGAGACCCAGTACTTC
.	TRBV28	.	TRBJ1-1	CASSLVTENTEAFF	TGTGCCAGCAGTTTGGTGACGGAGAACACTGAAGCTTTCTTT
many	TRBV7-9	TRBD1	TRBJ2-7	CASSLARTGGFHEQYF	TGTGCCAGCAGCTTAGCGCGGACAGGGGGCTTCCACGAGCAGTACTTC
many	TRBV7-3	.	TRBJ1-2	CASSLSTRANYGYTF	TGTGCCAGCAGCTTAAGTACCAGGGCTAACTATGGCTACACCTTC
once	TRBV29-1	TRBD2	TRBJ2-7	CCARMASGVLRIGEQYF	TGCTGCGCTAGAATGGCTAGCGGGGTCCTAAGGATTGGGGAGCAGTACTTC
.	TRBV3-1	TRBD1	TRBJ1-5	CASSQFTGDWPQHF	TGTGCCAGCAGCCAATTTACAGGGGATTGGCCCCAGCATTTT
many	TRBV5-1	.	TRBJ1-6	CASSHPSQGLNSPLHF	TGCGCCAGCAGCCATCCCTCTCAGGGGCTCAATTCACCCCTCCACTTT
many	TRBV5-1	.	TRBJ1-4	CASSPEPGRTNEKLFF	TGCGCCAGCAGCCCGGAACCGGGACGGACTAATGAAAAACTGTTTTTT
many	TRBV5-5	.	TRBJ1-2	CASSQGRGYSNYGYTF	TGTGCCAGCAGCCAGGGGCGGGGGTACTCTAACTATGGCTACACCTTC
few	TRBV7-2	.	TRBJ1-2	CASSEPPNYGYTF	TGTGCCAGCAGCGAACCCCCTAACTATGGCTACACCTTC